This TCR beta chain derives from a study of T cells in Graves' hyperthyroidism and ophthalmopathy. Amplified regions were TCR beta CDR3 sequences from RNA transcripts. The study used the HTBI primer set for a first-round RT-PCR of the TCR CDR3. TCRdb re-called the multiplex PCR reads with MiXCR, one entry per CDR3 protein. The sample has 490,000 or so distinct CDR3 sequences, 46% seen once. This CDR3 region has 18 residues. The germline V gene encodes CDR1 SNHLY and CDR2 FYNNEI. Trimming at V came to 8 bases and at J to 5 bases, leaving 16 bases not matched to a gene. The material sequenced was peripheral blood or thyroid tissue (not recorded which). This receptor was identified in an adult woman with Graves' disease, either hyperthyroidism or ophthalmopathy (not recorded which). The V gene is TRBV2, the J gene TRBJ2-5; 14 bases are a match to TRBD2. CDR3 in amino acids: CASRGLAGLAGVLETQYF. The CDR3 DNA is TGTGCCAGCCGGGGACTAGCGGGACTAGCGGGAGTTTTGGAGACCCAGTACTTC.